One and the same sample provided the 27 T cell receptor beta chains below, sequenced in a study of shared clonotypes between healthy human individuals. Sequencing used immunoSEQ multiplex PCR; TCRdb keeps in-frame clones, though not all of them. The sample carries over a million clones, roughly 96% recorded once. Sequenced input: naive CD4+ T cells sorted from blood. The subset here: CD45RA+ positively selected. These receptor sequences come from a man aged 30 to 39 in good health.

Regarding this clone: Other DNA sequences in the sample encode the same CDR3. The rearrangement links TRBV2 to TRBJ2-7, with 8 bases matching TRBD1. CDR3 size: 13 residues. Per germline, CDR1 SNHLY and CDR2 FYNNEI. V was pared by 4 bases and J by 3 bases, with 2 bases of the junction left unmatched. Here the CDR3 DNA reads TGTGCCAGCAGTGGGACAGGGATCTACGAGCAGTACTTC. Protein product: CASSGTGIYEQYF. The variable domain in full, completed from reference TRBV2 and TRBJ2-7, reads EPEVTQTPSHQVTQMGQEVILRCVPISNHLYFYWYRQILGQKVEFLVSFYNNEISEKSEIFDDQFSVERPDGSNFTLKIRSTKLEDSAMYFCASSGTGIYEQYFGPGTRLTVT.

The rearrangement uses TRBV23-1 and TRBJ2-3; weak D call: TRBD2 (6 bases). TRBV23-1 is classed as an ORF, of uncertain function. Trimming stripped 6 bases from V and 3 bases from J, with 25 bases between. This CDR3 is built from 18 residues. In DNA form, the CDR3 reads TGCGCCAGCAGCCTTCTGAGGAGGGGCCGTGTTGGTACAGATACGCAGTATTTT. It translates to CASSLLRRGRVGTDTQYF.

V and J are TRBV7-3 and TRBJ2-7; D may match TRBD1 or TRBD2 (5 bases each). Trimming removed 5 bases at V and 3 bases at J, with 11 bases between. This CDR3 region has 13 residues. Germline CDR1 and CDR2: SGHTA and FQGTGA. CDR3 nucleotide sequence: TGTGCCAGCAGCCCTCCGGGACGCTACGAGCAGTACTTC. Protein sequence: CASSPPGRYEQYF.

In nucleotides, the CDR3 is TGTGCCAGCAGTTACGGGGGAGGGGGCTCCTACAATGAGCAGTTCTTC. Translation: CASSYGGGGSYNEQFF. The V call is TRBV6-6, the J call TRBJ2-1; D is possibly TRBD2 (7 bases). V was clipped by 2 bases and J by 0 bases, with 11 bases between them. Germline V gives CDR1 MNHNY, CDR2 SVGAGI (reference sequence). The CDR3 is made up of 16 amino acids.

V and J are TRBV10-2 and TRBJ2-1; D is possibly TRBD1 (5 bases). The V gene's germline CDR1 is WSHSY and CDR2 SAAADI. The CDR3 is 14 residues long. V lost 2 bases to trimming and J lost 4 bases, with 9 bases between them. The CDR3 DNA sequence: TGCGCCAGCAGTGAGCTACAGGCTTACAATGAGCAGTTCTTC. This encodes CASSELQAYNEQFF.

The rearrangement joins TRBV7-2 to TRBJ2-7; tentative D call: TRBD2 (5 bases). Trimming took off 2 bases at V and 0 bases at J, with 14 bases between the two ends. The CDR3 runs 16 residues. Germline values: CDR1 SGHTA, CDR2 FQGNSA. The chain's CDR3 is CASSLHPASSSYEQYF. The CDR3 DNA follows: TGTGCCAGCAGCTTACATCCGGCTAGCTCCTCCTACGAGCAGTACTTC.

The chain links TRBV11-2 to TRBJ2-2, with TRBD2 matching 7 bases. This CDR3 spans 16 amino acids. V dropped 5 bases and J dropped 7; count of bases not matched to a gene: 13. Germline lookup yields CDR1 SGHAT and CDR2 FQNNGV. The CDR3 is CASSRPAGATSGELFF. CDR3 DNA sequence: TGTGCCAGCAGCCGGCCGGCGGGAGCGACCAGCGGGGAGCTGTTTTTT.

This chain links TRBV7-9 with TRBJ1-3; no clear D gene. The germline gives CDR1 SEHNR, CDR2 FQNEAQ (reference sequence). The CDR3 has 13 amino acids. Between the trimmed V and J ends, which lost 8 bases and 10 bases, there was a span of 18 bases. CDR3: CASLPSVPGTIYF. For the CDR3, the DNA is TGTGCCAGCCTCCCCTCAGTGCCTGGAACCATATATTTT.

The chain links TRBV6-6 to TRBJ1-1; the D gene is possibly TRBD1 (5 bases). Germline CDR1 is MNHNY and CDR2 is SVGAGI (reference sequence). The V end lost 4 bases, the J end lost 8 bases, and 17 bases lay between the germline ends. CDR3 length: 14 residues. The CDR3 DNA reads as TGTGCCAGCAGTTTGAGCCCGCGGGACCGGGAAGCTTTCTTT. Translated: CASSLSPRDREAFF.

Only one count was recorded for this clone. Other DNA sequences within the sample encode an identical CDR3. The J gene is TRBJ2-3, the V gene TRBV28; unclear D gene. The germline V gene has CDR1 MDHEN and CDR2 SYDVKM. The CDR3 loop spans 13 amino acids. V lost 2 bases and J lost 4, with 7 bases in between. Here the CDR3 reads CASSLPVPDTQYF. The CDR3 DNA reads as TGTGCCAGCAGTTTACCCGTCCCAGATACGCAGTATTTT.

The V call is TRBV29-1, the J call TRBJ1-1; D is unclear. Deletions cut 1 base from V and 5 bases from J, with 11 bases between. Germline CDR1 SQVTM, CDR2 ANQGSEA. This CDR3 has 13 amino acids. The CDR3 DNA is TGCAGCGTTGAAGGCCTATTGGGTACTGAAGCTTTCTTT. Amino acids: CSVEGLLGTEAFF. Full variable domain (missing parts from reference TRBV29-1 and TRBJ1-1): SAVISQKPSRDICQRGTSLTIQCQVDSQVTMMFWYRQQPGQSLTLIATANQGSEATYESGFVIDKFPISRPNLTFSTLTVSNMSPEDSSIYLCSVEGLLGTEAFFGQGTRLTVV.

This chain links TRBV27 with TRBJ2-5, with 9 bases that match TRBD1. Germline CDR1 reads MNHEY; CDR2 reads SMNVEV (reference sequence). J lost 5 bases, V lost 8 bases, and 9 bases had no gene match. The CDR3 totals 14 residues. CDR3 sequence: CASGYRTGVETQYF. CDR3 sequence (DNA): TGTGCCAGCGGTTACCGGACAGGGGTGGAGACCCAGTACTTC.

The chain recombines TRBV6-5 with TRBJ2-3, with D maybe TRBD1 (5 bases). The V gene lost 0 bases and the J gene lost 4 bases, with 8 bases spanning the gap. CDR1 and CDR2 (germline): MNHEY, SVGAGI. There are 14 residues in the CDR3. The CDR3 nucleotides read TGTGCCAGCAGTTACTCGGACACCTCAGATACGCAGTATTTT. Its translation is CASSYSDTSDTQYF.

For this clone: The identical CDR3 is also encoded by other nucleotide sequences in the sample. The rearrangement uses TRBV29-1 and TRBJ2-5; no clear D gene. The CDR3 has 12 residues. The germline V gene has CDR1 SQVTM and CDR2 ANQGSEA. With 4 bases removed from V and 2 bases from J, the gap between germline ends came to 8 bases. The CDR3: CSVGGRQETQYF. CDR3 DNA sequence: TGCAGCGTTGGTGGCAGACAAGAGACCCAGTACTTC.

V usage is TRBV10-3 and J usage is TRBJ2-5; D is perhaps TRBD1 or TRBD2 (5 bases each). V lost 6 bases and J lost 5, with 16 bases in between. Germline CDR1 ENHRY, CDR2 SYGVKD. The CDR3 loop spans 14 amino acids. DNA of the CDR3: TGTGCCATCAGGGGAAGGAAAGGGACGGAGACCCAGTACTTC. It yields the protein CAIRGRKGTETQYF.

The chain joins TRBV13 to TRBJ1-3; D gene uncertain. Germline CDR1 reads PRHDT; CDR2 reads FYEKMQ (reference sequence). V lost 4 bases and J 5 bases, leaving 12 bases between the germline ends. The CDR3 sequence is 14 residues long. This chain's CDR3 is CASSSTVSRNTIYF. In DNA, the CDR3 is TGTGCCAGCAGCTCTACAGTCTCCCGAAACACCATATATTTT.

The chain uses TRBV10-1 and TRBJ2-5, with 12 bases identical to TRBD2. Germline V CDR1 and CDR2: WNHNN, SYGVQD (reference sequence). Trimming cost V 1 base and J 4 bases; bases outside gene matches: 7. The length of the CDR3 is 17 residues. CDR3 protein: CASSEFGLAGSRETQYF. CDR3 coding DNA: TGCGCCAGCAGTGAGTTCGGACTAGCGGGATCGAGAGAGACCCAGTACTTC.

The chain uses TRBV18 and TRBJ2-3, with no clear D. This CDR3 region has 15 residues. Germline values: CDR1 KGHSH, CDR2 LQKENI. Trimming left V 1 base short and J 5 bases short, with 13 bases between. The CDR3 nucleotides are TGTGCCAGCTCACCACTCAGTGGGAAAGGAGATACGCAGTATTTT. This translates into CASSPLSGKGDTQYF.

A word on this clone: This specimen includes other DNA sequences encoding the same CDR3. The rearrangement uses TRBV5-1 and TRBJ2-7; 8 nucleotides line up with TRBD1. Germline CDR1 SGHRS, CDR2 YFSETQ. Trimming removed 4 bases from V and 0 bases from J; junction bases left unmatched: 3. This CDR3 region has 14 residues. The CDR3 loop reads CASSPGTGSYEQYF. The CDR3 nucleotides are TGCGCCAGCAGCCCAGGGACAGGCTCCTACGAGCAGTACTTC.

The CDR3 is CASIRTGANNEQFF. CDR3 nucleotide sequence: TGTGCCAGCATAAGGACAGGGGCAAACAATGAGCAGTTCTTC. V usage is TRBV27 and J usage is TRBJ2-1; 9 positions match TRBD1. The V and J ends lost 7 bases and 5 bases, in that order; junction bases with no gene match: 6. Germline CDR1 and CDR2: MNHEY and SMNVEV (reference sequence). The CDR3 covers 14 residues.

The V and J genes are TRBV5-4 and TRBJ2-3; 13 positions agree with TRBD2. V was pared by 4 bases and J by 4 bases, with 3 bases of the junction left unmatched. CDR3 size: 15 residues. CDR1 is SGHNT, CDR2 YYREEE, per germline (reference sequence). The CDR3 loop reads CASSRLAGGPDTQYF. CDR3 DNA sequence: TGTGCCAGCAGCAGACTAGCGGGAGGACCAGATACGCAGTATTTT.

This clone was observed a single time. V usage is TRBV13 and J usage is TRBJ2-2; D unresolved. The CDR3 extends over 21 amino acids. Trimming removed 3 bases from V and 0 bases from J, with 26 bases in between. Germline V CDR1 and CDR2: PRHDT, FYEKMQ (reference sequence). CDR3 DNA: TGTGCCAGCAGCTTCTATACCCCCCCCAGGTCGGGTCTTCCGAACACCGGGGAGCTGTTTTTT. It encodes CASSFYTPPRSGLPNTGELFF. Full variable domain (remainder filled in from reference TRBV13 and TRBJ2-2): AAGVIQSPRHLIKEKRETATLKCYPIPRHDTVYWYQQGPGQDPQFLISFYEKMQSDKGSIPDRFSAQQFSDYHSELNMSSLELGDSALYFCASSFYTPPRSGLPNTGELFFGEGSRLTVL.

The CDR3 DNA sequence: TGTGCCAGCAGCTTAGTGGTTCAGAGGGGAGAGACCCAGTACTTC. Translation: CASSLVVQRGETQYF. This chain links TRBV11-2 with TRBJ2-5; D is possibly TRBD1 or TRBD2 (5 bases each). There are 15 residues in the CDR3. The germline CDR1 and CDR2 sequences are SGHAT and FQNNGV. Trimming left V 1 base short and J 4 bases short, with 13 bases between.

This clone was found once. V gene TRBV5-4 combines with J gene TRBJ2-2; a weak D match, TRBD1 (5 bases). Trimming took 0 bases from V and 6 from J, leaving 18 bases between them. This CDR3 contains 17 residues. Per germline, CDR1 SGHNT and CDR2 YYREEE (reference sequence). CDR3 in DNA: TGTGCCAGCAGCTTGGCAGGGATAGGAGTTTTGTCCGGGGAGCTGTTTTTT. It codes for CASSLAGIGVLSGELFF.

J is TRBJ2-3 and V is TRBV11-1; TRBD1 is a possible D gene (8 bases). The length of the CDR3 is 15 residues. Trimming removed 5 bases at V and 1 base at J, with 13 bases between. Germline V gene data show CDR1 as SGHAT and CDR2 as FQDESV (reference sequence). For the CDR3, the DNA is TGTGCCAGCAGCCCAACAGGGGGGGGCACAGATACGCAGTATTTT. Translated, it gives CASSPTGGGTDTQYF.

The chain employs TRBV19 and TRBJ1-1, with D possibly TRBD1 on 5 matching bases. The CDR3 length is 14 residues. In germline, CDR1 is LNHDA, CDR2 SQIVND (reference sequence). The V and J ends lost 6 bases and 3 bases respectively, with 14 bases between them. CDR3 region: CASRSHLGDTEAFF. In DNA form, the CDR3 reads TGTGCCAGTAGGTCACATTTGGGGGACACTGAAGCTTTCTTT.

J is TRBJ2-5 and V is TRBV5-1; possibly TRBD2 for D (6 bases). CDR3 length equals 12 residues. Germline CDR1 is SGHRS and CDR2 is YFSETQ. V dropped 0 bases and J dropped 8 bases, with 8 bases sitting between them. DNA of the CDR3: TGCGCCAGCAGCTTGGAGGAGGGAACCCAGTACTTC. Translation: CASSLEEGTQYF.